Shown below are 31 T cell receptor beta chains from a single sample sequenced in a study of metastatic and nonmetastatic thyroid tumors. MiXCR was used by TCRdb to re-call the PCR reads. The sample records fewer than 5,500 clones, over 30% being singletons. All patients were untreated before thyroid surgery. The sample consisted of adjacent normal tissue. The receptors here all came from a female donor with papillary thyroid cancer or a benign thyroid nodule (not recorded which). Some clones in this sample may be carry-over from other donors' samples.

The J gene is TRBJ2-2, the V gene TRBV28; the D is unclear. The CDR3 has 13 amino acids. V lost 3 bases to trimming and J lost 0 bases, with 2 bases between them. The germline V gene encodes CDR1 MDHEN and CDR2 SYDVKM. CDR3 protein: CASSFANTGELFF. The CDR3 DNA reads as TGTGCCAGCAGTTTCGCGAACACCGGGGAGCTGTTTTTT.

The chain employs TRBV28 and TRBJ2-2; no clear D. The germline gives CDR1 MDHEN, CDR2 SYDVKM. The CDR3 consists of 14 residues. V was clipped by 6 bases and J by 5 bases, with 13 bases between them. The CDR3 protein is CASRYQARTGELFF. CDR3 DNA sequence: TGTGCCAGCAGATACCAAGCCCGGACCGGGGAGCTGTTTTTT.

The chain has TRBV6-1 and TRBJ2-7; perhaps D is TRBD1 or TRBD2 (6 bases each). Deletions cut 0 bases from V and 2 bases from J, with 11 bases between. The CDR3 is made up of 15 amino acids. Germline CDR1 is MNHNS and CDR2 is SASEGT. The CDR3 DNA sequence: TGTGCCAGCAGTGAAGCTGGGGGGCCCCCCTACGAGCAGTACTTC. It is translated as CASSEAGGPPYEQYF.

This chain joins TRBV2 and TRBJ1-5; D call uncertain. The CDR3 sequence is 14 residues long. Per the germline V gene, CDR1 is SNHLY and CDR2 is FYNNEI. Trimming took 6 bases from V and 3 from J, leaving 12 bases between them. This CDR3 reads CASRHQAHNQPQHF. The CDR3, as DNA: TGTGCCAGCAGGCATCAGGCGCACAATCAGCCCCAGCATTTT. Full variable domain (remainder filled in from reference TRBV2 and TRBJ1-5): EPEVTQTPSHQVTQMGQEVILRCVPISNHLYFYWYRQILGQKVEFLVSFYNNEISEKSEIFDDQFSVERPDGSNFTLKIRSTKLEDSAMYFCASRHQAHNQPQHFGDGTRLSIL.

V is TRBV4-2 and J is TRBJ2-1; 9 bases line up with TRBD2. Per the germline V gene, CDR1 is LGHNA and CDR2 is YNFKEQ. V gave up 0 bases and J gave up 4 bases; unmatched junction bases: 7. This CDR3 is 17 amino acids long. Written as DNA, the CDR3 is TGTGCCAGCAGCCAAGATGGGGCTAGCGGGAATTACAATGAGCAGTTCTTC. Translating it yields CASSQDGASGNYNEQFF.

V is TRBV2 and J is TRBJ2-5; 9 bases agree with TRBD1. Per germline, CDR1 SNHLY and CDR2 FYNNEI. The CDR3 has 15 amino acids. Germline trimming cut 4 bases from V and 5 bases from J; bases unmatched to any gene: 8. CDR3 DNA: TGTGCCAGCAGTGCCACCCGGGACAGGGTCGAGACCCAGTACTTC. Translating gives CASSATRDRVETQYF.

V is TRBV7-2 and J is TRBJ2-1; 7 bases map to TRBD2. The CDR3 totals 14 residues. V was clipped by 0 bases and J by 4 bases; unmatched bases: 0. Germline values: CDR1 SGHTA, CDR2 FQGNSA. CDR3 loop: CASSLAGGYNEQFF. CDR3 nucleotides: TGTGCCAGCAGCTTAGCGGGAGGGTACAATGAGCAGTTCTTC.

In its sample, this clone was seen a few times. This chain connects TRBV6-5 to TRBJ1-1, with 8 bases matching TRBD1. CDR1 MNHEY and CDR2 SVGAGI come from the germline V gene. V dropped 6 bases and J dropped 0; count of bases not matched to a gene: 6. The CDR3 totals 15 residues. The DNA for the CDR3 is TGTGCCAGCAGCTATGGACAGGGTTTGAACACTGAAGCTTTCTTT. Translated, it gives CASSYGQGLNTEAFF.

Only a few counts were recorded for this clone. This chain connects TRBV12-3 or TRBV12-4 to TRBJ2-7, with 12 bases aligning to TRBD2. The J segment lost 3 bases and the V segment lost 6 bases, leaving 12 bases of the junction unmatched. This CDR3 is 17 amino acids long. CDR3: CASRAGTSGRSYYEQYF. The CDR3 nucleotides are TGTGCCAGCAGGGCTGGGACTAGCGGGCGATCTTACTACGAGCAGTACTTC.

There are a few counts of this clone. The chain joins TRBV20-1 to TRBJ1-5; D ambiguous. CDR1 is DFQATT and CDR2 is SNEGSKA in the germline V gene (reference sequence). The ends were cut back, 0 bases at V and 6 bases at J, with 6 bases in the middle. This CDR3 contains 12 residues. The CDR3 is CSARESTQPQHF. The DNA for the CDR3 is TGCAGTGCTAGAGAGTCGACTCAGCCCCAGCATTTT.

This clone showed up many times. The chain uses TRBV28 and TRBJ1-5, with 8 bases identical to TRBD1. The CDR3 extends over 15 amino acids. CDR1 is MDHEN and CDR2 is SYDVKM in the germline V gene. J gave up 5 bases and V 6 bases, and 9 bases lay outside the gene matches. CDR3 bases: TGTGCCAGCAGCGACAGGGGCGGCGGGTATCAGCCCCAGCATTTT. The encoded protein is CASSDRGGGYQPQHF.

As for this clone: A junction boundary mismatches the germline segment, possibly from a read error. CDR3 bases: TGCGCCAGCTGTGAGTCGGGAGCGGGGGGATACGAGCCGTACTTC. Protein product: CASCESGAGGYEPYF. This chain uses TRBV10-1 with TRBJ2-7; TRBD2 matches 9 bases. The CDR3 is 15 amino acids. Germline-derived CDR1 and CDR2 are WNHNN and SYGVQD (reference sequence).

CDR3 protein: CASSPQQGSYAFF. The CDR3 bases are TGTGCCAGCAGCCCTCAACAGGGATCTTACGCTTTCTTT. This sequence joins TRBV11-3 and TRBJ1-1; possibly TRBD1 for D (6 bases). The CDR3 totals 13 residues. The germline V and J ends were trimmed by 5 bases and 11 bases, with 18 bases remaining between them. Looked up from germline, CDR1 is SGHNT and CDR2 is YENEEA.

The sample holds a few counts of this clone. The chain carries TRBV6-1 and TRBJ2-2; unclear D gene. The CDR3 loop spans 12 amino acids. Between the trimmed V and J ends, which lost 6 bases and 5 bases, there was a span of 7 bases. Germline lookup yields CDR1 MNHNS and CDR2 SASEGT. The CDR3 DNA is TGTGCCAGCAGCATCATAACCGGGGAGCTGTTTTTT. Its translation is CASSIITGELFF.

A remark on this clone: At one end, the junction sequence differs from germline, possibly due to a read error. This chain connects TRBV27 to TRBJ2-7; 10 bases align to TRBD1. The CDR3 length is 15 residues. CDR1 MNHEY and CDR2 SMNVEV come from the germline V gene (reference sequence). The CDR3 DNA follows: TGTGCCTGCAGTTTAGGCGGGACAGGGGCCTACGAGCAGTACTTC. Translation: CACSLGGTGAYEQYF.

Worth noting for this clone: This is likely a read error, given that the CDR3 carries no conserved phenylalanine or tryptophan at its end. The DNA is omitted, as the CDR3 cannot be located on it reliably, and the CDR3 follows TCRdb's listing. The chain is built from TRBV19 and TRBJ2-1; the listed D gene, TRBD1, was not tested against the DNA. The CDR3 is 8 amino acids in total, end residues counted. CDR1 is LNHDA and CDR2 is SQIVND in the germline V gene (reference sequence). CDR3 protein: CASSPPWG.

The V and J genes are TRBV28 and TRBJ2-7; the match to TRBD2 covers 9 bases. The ends lost 5 bases at V and 4 bases at J; junction bases unmatched: 9. This CDR3 has 15 residues. Germline lookup yields CDR1 MDHEN and CDR2 SYDVKM. Written as DNA, the CDR3 is TGTGCCAGCAGTGTCATTAGCGGGAGTGGATACGAGCAGTACTTC. Translated: CASSVISGSGYEQYF.

This clone is medium-sized in the sample. The gene calls are TRBV28 and TRBJ2-1; 9 bases agree with TRBD1. The ends lost 1 base at V and 9 bases at J; junction bases unmatched: 22. The CDR3 has 20 amino acids. The germline V gene encodes CDR1 MDHEN and CDR2 SYDVKM. The CDR3 nucleotides are TGTGCCAGCAGTTTATCCCGACAGGGGGAGAGGTGGGAGAAACTGGGTGAGCAGTTCTTC. This translates into CASSLSRQGERWEKLGEQFF.

The rearrangement uses TRBV27 and TRBJ1-2; perhaps TRBD1 as D (6 bases). This CDR3 contains 13 residues. V gave up 3 bases and J gave up 6 bases, with 11 bases separating them. Germline V CDR1 and CDR2: MNHEY, SMNVEV (reference sequence). This CDR3 is CASSLQGRHGYTF. The CDR3 nucleotides read TGTGCCAGCAGTTTGCAGGGGCGGCATGGCTACACCTTC.

The rearrangement joins TRBV6-1 to TRBJ1-3, with a weak D call TRBD1 (6 bases). Trimming stripped 1 base from V and 4 bases from J, with 8 bases between. Looked up from germline, CDR1 is MNHNS and CDR2 is SASEGT. The CDR3 sequence is 14 residues long. The CDR3 coding sequence is TGTGCCAGCAGTGAAGTCAGGGGCGGAAACACCATATATTTT. It encodes CASSEVRGGNTIYF.

This chain links TRBV2 with TRBJ1-5, with TRBD1 identical over 8 bases. The CDR3 has 17 residues. The junction had 12 bases not matched to a gene; V was cut back by 8 bases and J by 0 bases. Germline CDR1 and CDR2: SNHLY and FYNNEI. CDR3: CASGVSRTGNSNQPQHF. The DNA for the CDR3 is TGTGCCAGCGGGGTTAGTAGGACAGGGAATAGCAATCAGCCCCAGCATTTT.

For the CDR3, the DNA is TGTGCCAGCTCAGGGGACTTGAACACTGAAGCTTTCTTT. Translating gives CASSGDLNTEAFF. J is TRBJ1-1 and V is TRBV18; weak D call: TRBD1 (5 bases). V dropped 5 bases and J dropped 0 bases, with 7 bases sitting between them. The germline V gene has CDR1 KGHSH and CDR2 LQKENI. The CDR3 spans 13 residues.

Only a few counts were recorded for this clone. The CDR3 loop reads CASSNRLDGYTF. The DNA for the CDR3 is TGTGCCAGCAGTAACCGACTTGATGGCTACACCTTC. The chain employs TRBV6-2 or TRBV6-3 and TRBJ1-2; D is unresolved. The V end lost 5 bases, the J end lost 6 bases, and 10 bases lay between the germline ends. Germline CDR1 is MNHEY and CDR2 is SVGEGT. CDR3 length: 12 residues.

This chain uses TRBV12-3 or TRBV12-4 with TRBJ1-1, with unresolved D. The CDR3 extends over 13 amino acids. V was trimmed by 2 bases and J by 5 bases, leaving 9 bases between them. The CDR3 spells CASSLKGRTEAFF. CDR3 DNA sequence: TGTGCCAGCAGTTTAAAGGGTCGGACTGAAGCTTTCTTT.

Only a few counts were recorded for this clone. The gene calls are TRBV6-1 and TRBJ2-7, with TRBD1 identical over 8 bases. Germline CDR1 MNHNS, CDR2 SASEGT. The J segment lost 4 bases and the V segment lost 7 bases, leaving 6 bases of the junction unmatched. The CDR3 runs 13 residues. The CDR3 nucleotides read TGTGCCAGCATGGACAGGGACCTATACGAGCAGTACTTC. The encoded protein is CASMDRDLYEQYF.

Note on this clone: Other DNA sequences in the sample encode the same CDR3. The chain combines TRBV6-1 with TRBJ2-7; a possible D gene is TRBD1 (6 bases). Germline-derived CDR1 and CDR2 are MNHNS and SASEGT. The ends were cut back, 2 bases at V and 2 bases at J, with 16 bases in the middle. This CDR3 has 16 residues. The CDR3 sequence is CASSELDSLTTYEQYF. The CDR3 bases are TGTGCCAGCAGTGAACTGGACAGCTTAACAACCTACGAGCAGTACTTC.

The rearrangement joins TRBV6-1 to TRBJ2-7; TRBD2 matches at 9 bases. CDR3 size: 13 residues. CDR1 MNHNS and CDR2 SASEGT come from the germline V gene. After removal of 7 bases from V and 5 bases from J, the junction contained 6 bases not matched to a gene. CDR3 sequence reads: CASKASGDNEQYF. The CDR3 bases are TGTGCCAGCAAGGCTAGCGGGGACAACGAGCAGTACTTC.

This clone came up a few times. J is TRBJ2-1 and V is TRBV28; TRBD2 matches at 10 bases. The CDR3 totals 14 residues. With V trimmed by 5 bases and J by 8 bases, 6 bases remained unmatched. Germline loops: CDR1 MDHEN, CDR2 SYDVKM. The CDR3 DNA reads as TGTGCCAGCAGTCCTAGCGGGAGTTTCGATGAGCAGTTCTTC. Its protein product is CASSPSGSFDEQFF.

The genes are TRBV20-1 and TRBJ1-2; unclear D gene. V lost 6 bases and J lost 9, with 14 bases in between. This CDR3 has 11 amino acids. The germline V gene encodes CDR1 DFQATT and CDR2 SNEGSKA (reference sequence). For the CDR3, the DNA is TGCAGTGCGGGCGCTGTCCCTAGCTACACCTTC. Translation gives CSAGAVPSYTF.

Ten or more counts support this clone. The same CDR3 also results from other DNA sequences found in this sample. The rearrangement uses TRBV4-1 and TRBJ2-1, with 14 bases identical to TRBD2. This CDR3 has 17 residues. The germline gives CDR1 MGHRA, CDR2 YSYEKL. With V trimmed by 3 bases and J by 6 bases, 7 bases remained unmatched. CDR3 protein: CASSQTSGGARGNEQFF. CDR3 nucleotides: TGCGCCAGCAGCCAGACTAGCGGGGGGGCGAGGGGCAATGAGCAGTTCTTC.

There are a few counts of this clone. The genes are TRBV24-1 and TRBJ1-2; weak D call: TRBD1 (6 bases). The V end was cut by 3 bases, the J end by 6 bases, with 16 bases between. Per germline, CDR1 KGHDR and CDR2 SFDVKD. This CDR3 is built from 15 residues. The CDR3 is CATSDPAGGEDGYTF. The CDR3 region has the DNA TGTGCCACCAGTGATCCGGCGGGGGGCGAGGATGGCTACACCTTC.